This entry lists 16 T cell receptor beta chains sequenced from one sample in a study of long-term antiretroviral therapy in people with HIV (dated by TCRdb to about 2022). The immunoSEQ hsTCRB v3.0 assay was used at survey level resolution to sequence the TRB variable region. The clones in this table, taken by TCRdb from immuneACCESS, are in-frame only. Not every clone is retained; where verified, under half of the shortfall comes from an unresolved V gene, and the cause of the rest is unknown. The table for this sample lists over 30,000 clones; 70% to 80% of them were counted only once. The ten largest clones add up to 3% to 4% of the sample. The specimen comprised unsorted PBMCs, sampled 1.9 years after starting antiretroviral therapy. The receptor source for this set is a man aged 18-30 years with HIV.

The CDR3 loop reads CASSLAGRGGAEQYF. The CDR3 DNA follows: TGTGCCAGCAGCTTGGCCGGGCGGGGGGGCGCCGAGCAGTACTTC. This rearrangement joins TRBV5-4 to TRBJ2-7; 9 nucleotides line up with TRBD2. V lost 0 bases, J lost 6 bases, and 7 bases stayed unmatched. Germline assignment: CDR1 SGHNT and CDR2 YYREEE (reference sequence). CDR3 size: 15 residues.

The chain employs TRBV2 and TRBJ1-6, with D possibly being TRBD1 (5 bases). This CDR3 has 14 residues. Trimming took off 1 base at V and 7 bases at J, with 8 bases between the two ends. Germline V lookup: CDR1 SNHLY, CDR2 FYNNEI. CDR3: CASSEVGENSPLHF. CDR3 nucleotides: TGTGCCAGCAGTGAAGTGGGGGAAAATTCACCCCTCCACTTT.

This clone was counted a few times. The genes are TRBV9 and TRBJ1-4; a weak D match, TRBD1 (5 bases). Germline V gives CDR1 SGDLS, CDR2 YYNGEE. The V gene lost 0 bases and the J gene lost 14 bases, with 14 bases spanning the gap. The CDR3 is 13 residues long. The CDR3 loop reads CASSVGSSGGLFF. The CDR3 coding sequence is TGTGCCAGCAGCGTAGGATCCTCGGGGGGTCTGTTTTTT.

V is TRBV10-3 and J is TRBJ2-7; no firm D call. The germline V and J ends were trimmed by 3 bases and 7 bases, with 10 bases remaining between them. The germline CDR1 and CDR2 sequences are ENHRY and SYGVKD. The CDR3 runs 12 residues. CDR3 protein: CAISENIGEQYF. The CDR3 nucleotides are TGTGCCATCAGTGAAAACATAGGGGAGCAGTACTTC.

This chain joins TRBV29-1 and TRBJ2-2; TRBD1 matches 7 bases. This CDR3 is 13 amino acids long. Unmatched junction bases numbered 7, after V lost 7 bases and J lost 5 bases. Germline V gives CDR1 SQVTM, CDR2 ANQGSEA. CDR3 DNA sequence: TGCAGCGCCGGGACAGCGAGGACCGGGGAGCTGTTTTTT. Translated: CSAGTARTGELFF.

V usage is TRBV6-1 and J usage is TRBJ2-2; D is possibly TRBD2 (6 bases). The CDR3 length is 11 residues. Germline CDR1 reads MNHNS; CDR2 reads SASEGT. V gave up 8 bases and J gave up 8 bases, with 9 bases separating them. The CDR3 loop is CASCRGGELFF. CDR3 DNA: TGTGCCAGCTGTCGGGGGGGGGAGCTGTTTTTT.

The chain employs TRBV13 and TRBJ1-1; TRBD1 agrees at 8 bases. This CDR3 has 15 residues. Unmatched junction bases numbered 6, after V lost 0 bases and J lost 6 bases. Germline loops: CDR1 PRHDT, CDR2 FYEKMQ (reference sequence). The CDR3 nucleotides read TGTGCCAGCAGCTTAGGGCAGGGGGCTGGGGCTGAAGCTTTCTTT. Protein: CASSLGQGAGAEAFF.

This clone was picked up one time. The chain links TRBV5-5 to TRBJ1-1; D is uncertain. Germline V gives CDR1 SGHKS, CDR2 YYEKEE (reference sequence). Trimming removed 2 bases from V and 3 bases from J, with 11 bases in between. This CDR3 has 14 amino acids. This chain's CDR3 is CASSFTLAHTEAFF. The CDR3 DNA reads TGTGCCAGCAGCTTTACATTGGCCCACACTGAAGCTTTCTTT.

The chain has TRBV13 and TRBJ2-3; D tentatively reads TRBD1 or TRBD2 (6 bases each). Trimming shortened V by 5 bases and J by 3 bases, and 18 bases separated the two germline ends. CDR3 length: 16 amino acids. Germline V CDR1 and CDR2: PRHDT, FYEKMQ (reference sequence). The CDR3 sequence is CASSPRRGAETDTQYF. In nucleotides, the CDR3 is TGTGCCAGCAGCCCGCGGAGGGGGGCCGAGACAGATACGCAGTATTTT.

This clone was seen more than once but under ten times. The chain carries TRBV4-1 and TRBJ2-5; D perhaps matches TRBD1 (6 bases). The V end was cut by 1 base, the J end by 3 bases, with 6 bases between. Germline V gene data show CDR1 as MGHRA and CDR2 as YSYEKL. There are 13 residues in the CDR3. The CDR3 DNA is TGCGCCAGCAGCCAAGGGACAGAAGAGACCCAGTACTTC. Translation gives CASSQGTEETQYF.

The chain combines TRBV11-3 with TRBJ1-1; D is unclear. CDR3 length: 14 residues. Looked up from germline, CDR1 is SGHNT and CDR2 is YENEEA. The ends were cut back, 0 bases at V and 1 base at J, with 6 bases in the middle. The CDR3 nucleotides read TGTGCCAGCAGCTTAGATTTGCAGAACACTGAAGCTTTCTTT. As protein: CASSLDLQNTEAFF.

The V call is TRBV2, the J call TRBJ1-1, with a possible D match to TRBD1 (5 bases). This CDR3 is 13 amino acids long. CDR1 and CDR2 (germline): SNHLY, FYNNEI. Trimming stripped 6 bases from V and 5 bases from J, with 13 bases between. The CDR3 DNA follows: TGTGCCAGCAGCGGGGGGGAAGGAACTGAAGCTTTCTTT. Translated, it gives CASSGGEGTEAFF. Complete variable domain (other parts from reference TRBV2 and TRBJ1-1): EPEVTQTPSHQVTQMGQEVILRCVPISNHLYFYWYRQILGQKVEFLVSFYNNEISEKSEIFDDQFSVERPDGSNFTLKIRSTKLEDSAMYFCASSGGEGTEAFFGQGTRLTVV.

This clone was seen a handful of times. The V and J genes are TRBV6-1 and TRBJ1-2; D gene uncertain. Germline values: CDR1 MNHNS, CDR2 SASEGT. CDR3 length: 12 amino acids. V was trimmed by 1 base and J by 3 bases, leaving 3 bases between them. The CDR3 sequence is CASSEGDYGYTF. CDR3 nucleotides: TGTGCCAGCAGTGAAGGGGACTATGGCTACACCTTC.

The rearrangement joins TRBV18 to TRBJ2-7; D is undetermined. The V end was cut by 1 base, the J end by 5 bases, with 6 bases between. CDR1 is KGHSH, CDR2 LQKENI, per germline. This CDR3 is built from 12 residues. The CDR3 DNA reads as TGTGCCAGCTCACCACAGGGTCACGAGCAGTACTTC. Translated, it gives CASSPQGHEQYF.

The chain has TRBV6-6 and TRBJ1-5, with a weak D call TRBD1 (5 bases). V was pared by 4 bases and J by 7 bases, with 17 bases between. CDR3 length: 15 residues. Germline V gene lookup returns CDR1 MNHNY and CDR2 SVGAGI (reference sequence). The CDR3 protein is CASSSRRPEGQPQHF. The CDR3 DNA sequence: TGTGCCAGCAGTTCCCGAAGGCCCGAGGGGCAGCCCCAGCATTTT.

The chain couples TRBV5-6 to TRBJ2-7, with a tentative D call TRBD2 (5 bases). There are 16 residues in the CDR3. Deletions cut 3 bases from V and 3 bases from J, with 19 bases between. The germline V gene encodes CDR1 SGHDT and CDR2 YYEEEE. The CDR3 loop reads CASSSRRGWRLYEQYF. The DNA for the CDR3 is TGTGCCAGCAGCTCCCGCCGGGGATGGCGACTCTACGAGCAGTACTTC.